This paragraph covers one TCR beta chain sequence. This clonotype was recorded many times. The target of this receptor is not known. No much larger clone exists at a distance of one base, and base qualities are not known. The TCR beta CDR3 regions were amplified from the RNA transcripts. For the first round of RT-PCR on the TCR CDR3, the HTBI primer set was used together with the Qiagen OneStep RT-PCR kit. The libraries were constructed in a second round of multiplex PCR and then size-selected and purified. The libraries were sequenced on an Illumina HiSeq2000 using paired-end 100 bp reads. In the authors' own workflow: Raw data were processed with SOAPnuke, discarding reads with adapters, uncalled bases, mean Phred below 15, or no exact constant-primer or identifier match. COPE v1.2.5 was used to merge the high-quality paired reads, and each unique nucleotide sequence was defined as a clonotype. MiTCR v1.1 was used to align clonotypes to the IMGT TRBV, TRBD and TRBJ reference segments. Only V-J combinations with frequency above 0.0001, covering roughly 99% of repertoires, were analysed. A TCS score was defined as the ratio between F50 (clonal expansion) and ExV (chaos), using BLOSUM62-based TCRdist between CDR3 peptides within each V-J. Welch's t-statistics and random forest reduced roughly 530 V-J features to roughly 13, which were used in a naive Bayes classifier (R e1071). TCRdb itself trimmed the public reads at Q25 with fastp, ran MiXCR and retained productive beta chains. One record per CDR3 amino acid sequence lists the most common genes and DNA. TCRdb's processing, not the study's, gives the V and J calls here. The sample includes 300,000 to 450,000 distinct CDR3 sequences, with 15% to 20% observed a single time. The leading ten clones occupy roughly 15% of the sample.

This specimen belongs to a study of T cells in Graves' hyperthyroidism and ophthalmopathy (dated by TCRdb to about 2019). Broadly, across the study: Peripheral blood samples were taken at the time of initial diagnosis, prior to any treatment. Prospective prediction of ophthalmopathy was tested in an independent validation cohort of 18 to 20 hyperthyroidism patients and 15 to 17 patients who later progressed to ophthalmopathy. The 100 discovery patients were divided at random into training and test sets in a 7:3 ratio. To identify distinguishing TCR V-J signatures, a discovery cohort of 100 or so patients was used, comprising 40 to 45 with Graves' ophthalmopathy and around 60 with stable Graves' hyperthyroidism. The study also compared thyroid tissue and blood T-cell repertoires from a handful of Graves' hyperthyroidism patients. Following sampling, methimazole starting at 30 mg daily was given to hyperthyroidism patients, and high-dose intravenous methylprednisolone was given to ophthalmopathy patients. The paper reports TCR Vbeta CDR3 sequencing of approximately 140 peripheral blood samples: around 45 ophthalmopathy, under 80 hyperthyroidism and approximately 17 progressor patients. Overall study outcomes, separate from this receptor: Blood samples also contained most of the expanded thyroid clonotypes (frequency above 0.001), which suggests that blood repertoires may reflect thyroid immune responses. Ophthalmopathy was separated from stable hyperthyroidism by a 13 V-J signature model, with over 85% sensitivity and 81% to 82% specificity obtained in cross-validation and 80%/75% obtained in testing. In validation, the model predicted progression to ophthalmopathy a median of 6.5 months before onset, with over 60% sensitivity and 72.22% specificity. Sample size was not statistically predetermined, and investigators were not blinded to group allocation.

Ophthalmopathy patients had moderately to severely active disease, with a Clinical Activity Score of 3 or more, a NOSPECS grade of 4 or more, and a disease duration of less than 3 months. Exclusion was applied to patients with uncontrolled infections, other autoimmune diseases, pregnancy or lactation. Diagnoses were based on clinical symptoms, serum thyroxine and TRAb, thyroid ultrasound and orbital computed tomography. PBMCs were separated from roughly 10 ml of fresh peripheral blood using Ficoll-Paque density gradient centrifugation. Total RNA was extracted with Trizol reagent, and quality was checked on an Agilent 2100 Bioanalyzer. The V end loses 6 bases and the J end loses 1 base, and a stretch of 15 bases separates them. The cysteine opens and the phenylalanine closes a CDR3 of 15 amino acids. Of all the DNA, just the CDR3 is kept, 45 bases in frame from base 1. The germline V gene supplies CDR1 MNHEY and CDR2 SVGAGI.

The source of this sequence is a woman between 40 and 50 years old with Graves' ophthalmopathy. What was sequenced was blood. The rearrangement combines TRBV6-5 with TRBJ2-5; TRBD2 might be the D gene, on 6 matching bases. In nucleotide form, the sequence is TGTGCCAGCAGACCGGGACTGACAACCCAAGAGACCCAGTACTTC. Translation gives CASRPGLTTQETQYF.